One T cell receptor (beta chain) is described in this entry. This clonotype was counted many times. Its target antigen remains unknown. Nothing much larger sits one base from this clone, and base qualities are not available. V and J lose 2 bases and 4 bases, and a span of 11 bases separates them. Taken from the germline V gene, the CDR1 and CDR2 loops are SGHRS and YFSETQ. The CDR3, cysteine through phenylalanine, is 14 amino acids long. The sequence is cut down to CDR3 DNA, 42 bases in frame from base 1. This sample is drawn from a study of T cells after yellow fever vaccination (dated by TCRdb to the late 2010s). For context, the study as a whole: Libraries from fractions with low cell numbers were prepared with the SMART-Seq v4 Ultra Low Input RNA kit. Blood was collected at multiple timepoints before and after primary and secondary immunization, and bulk PBMC replicates and cell subsets were isolated. The cohort comprised two healthy male donors, one aged 18 to 30 and one aged 30 to 40 years. To follow T-cell clones before and after both primary and booster YFV17D yellow fever vaccination, bulk TCR alpha and beta repertoires underwent longitudinal sequencing.

Broader findings and caveats from the paper: Compared with the primary T-cell response, the secondary T-cell response was weaker but faster, peaking on day 5 rather than day 15. FACS-sorted repertoires could contain abundant contaminating clonotypes from the bulk population, so computational filtering was required. Most clones expanded after primary vaccination (about 95% of CD4 and 88% of CD8) were re-detected after the booster, suggesting that broad memory maintenance occurred. Because only a couple of donors were included in the study, the extent to which the findings can be generalized is limited. A small fraction of clonotypes showed up in both the CD4 and CD8 compartments, probably as a result of convergent recombination.

This sample was sequenced with an Illumina NovaSeq 6000. TCR cDNA was synthesized by 5'RACE template switching, which introduced a universal primer site and unique molecular identifiers. cDNA synthesis was primed from both the TCR alpha and TCR beta constant segments. Library amplification used two PCR steps, and the second PCR step added sample barcodes and sequencing adapters. Libraries were sequenced on Illumina HiSeq 2500 (2x100 bp) or NovaSeq (2x150 bp). In the paper's pipeline: MIGEC handled demultiplexing of reads and collapsing into UMI consensus sequences, while MiXCR performed V(D)J alignment. Clonotypes responding to the vaccine were identified with edgeR on replicate PBMC samples, with the criteria of FDR below 0.01 and a log2 fold change above 5 up to day 15. Each bulk clonotype received a CD4 or CD8 identity based on whether the sequenced CD4 or CD8 repertoire contained that clonotype at higher abundance. TCRdb reprocessing: public reads trimmed at Q25 with fastp, clones called with MiXCR, in-frame beta chains kept. Under each unique CDR3 protein, matching rows form one entry showing the most common genes and DNA. In this record, the V and J calls reflect TCRdb's handling and not the investigators' own analysis. This sample lists some 240,000 distinct CDR3 sequences; around 3.1% were detected once. The biggest ten clones account for less than 3.5% of the sample.

In light of the paper, this sample's treatment or condition label describes: live attenuated yellow fever vaccine strain. A standard Ficoll-Paque protocol was used to isolate PBMCs from peripheral blood. Dynabeads CD4 and CD8 positive selection kits were used to isolate CD4 and CD8 T-cell fractions. TriZol was used to extract RNA from bulk PBMCs, CD4 and CD8 fractions, and dextramer-positive and dextramer-negative fractions. The sample in question was CD4+ T cells sorted from PBMCs, obtained 10 days after the yellow fever booster vaccination. The chain employs TRBV5-1 and TRBJ2-3; the D gene identity is not certain. This receptor was taken from a man younger than 35 who received the YFV17D yellow fever vaccine. Here the CDR3 is given as CASSFGRVPDTQYF. In nucleotide form, the sequence is TGCGCCAGCAGCTTCGGTAGGGTCCCAGATACGCAGTATTTT.